The 10 T cell receptor beta chains in this list originate from one sample, sequenced in a study of blood T cell repertoires in COVID-19. Sequenced by immunoSEQ multiplex PCR; TCRdb stores in-frame clones only, minus some. The sample records under 250,000 clones, roughly 90% being singletons. Sequenced material: peripheral blood. These receptors originate from a man aged 60 to 75 with COVID-19, enrolled during active disease.

The chain is built from TRBV24-1 and TRBJ2-3; tentatively, D is TRBD1 (6 bases). The CDR3 covers 17 residues. Trimming removed 1 base at V and 2 bases at J, with 15 bases between. Germline CDR1 reads KGHDR; CDR2 reads SFDVKD. For the CDR3, the DNA is TGTGCCACCAGTGATTTTAAGTTAAGGGACATCACAGATACGCAGTATTTT. Residues: CATSDFKLRDITDTQYF.

The chain couples TRBV6-5 to TRBJ1-2; TRBD1 matches 7 bases. This CDR3 has 13 residues. V shed 8 bases, J shed 3 bases, and the junction held 6 bases outside the gene matches. Germline values: CDR1 MNHEY, CDR2 SVGAGI. The CDR3 DNA sequence: TGTGCCAGCTCTGTCGGGACAGACTATGGCTACACCTTC. This sequence encodes CASSVGTDYGYTF.

The CDR3 is CASSQGLGENQPQHF. DNA for the CDR3: TGTGCCAGCAGCCAAGGTCTCGGGGAAAATCAGCCCCAGCATTTT. The genes are TRBV3-1 (or the pseudogene TRBV3-2) and TRBJ1-5; D is uncertain. V dropped 1 base and J dropped 4 bases, with 11 bases sitting between them. The CDR3 is made up of 15 amino acids. Germline CDR1 LGHDT, CDR2 YNNKEL (reference sequence).

This clone was recorded once. This chain links TRBV27 with TRBJ1-2, with a weak D call TRBD1 (6 bases). The CDR3 sequence is 12 residues long. Germline CDR1 reads MNHEY; CDR2 reads SMNVEV (reference sequence). V was shortened by 4 bases and J by 8 bases, with 11 bases between the two germline ends. Here the CDR3 DNA reads TGTGCCAGCAGTTCGACAGGCCGGGGCTACACCTTC. Amino acids: CASSSTGRGYTF.

This chain joins TRBV9 and TRBJ2-2, with TRBD2 matching over 8 bases. The CDR3 totals 15 residues. The V segment lost 2 bases and the J segment 6 bases; nucleotides outside the gene matches: 6. Germline values: CDR1 SGDLS, CDR2 YYNGEE. DNA of the CDR3: TGTGCCAGCAGCGTGCGGGAGGAGATGTCCGGGGAGCTGTTTTTT. This encodes CASSVREEMSGELFF.

This chain uses TRBV5-4 with TRBJ2-2; 9 bases are shared with TRBD2. V shed 0 bases, J shed 6 bases, and the junction held 9 bases outside the gene matches. The CDR3 contains 17 residues. Germline V CDR1 and CDR2: SGHNT, YYREEE (reference sequence). The CDR3 protein is CASSLEGLAGRAGELFF. Written as DNA, the CDR3 is TGTGCCAGCAGCTTGGAAGGGCTAGCGGGGCGGGCCGGGGAGCTGTTTTTT.

This clone occurred once. The genes are TRBV27 and TRBJ1-2, with D perhaps TRBD1 (5 bases). Trimming took off 5 bases at V and 1 base at J, with 17 bases between the two ends. Germline V gene data show CDR1 as MNHEY and CDR2 as SMNVEV (reference sequence). The length of the CDR3 is 16 residues. In DNA, the CDR3 is TGTGCCAGCAGTCCCCTCGCAGGGTACCATAACTATGGCTACACCTTC. Translating it yields CASSPLAGYHNYGYTF.

The gene calls are TRBV28 and TRBJ1-1; TRBD1 aligns across 11 bases. CDR3 length equals 14 residues. V trimming: 5 bases; J trimming: 5 bases; junction bases outside the gene matches: 4. Germline CDR1 is MDHEN and CDR2 is SYDVKM. CDR3 DNA sequence: TGTGCCAGCAGTGCAGGGACAGGGGGTACTGAAGCTTTCTTT. Its protein product is CASSAGTGGTEAFF.

This clone appeared a single time. V and J are TRBV27 and TRBJ2-1; 11 bases agree with TRBD2. Germline V gives CDR1 MNHEY, CDR2 SMNVEV (reference sequence). The CDR3 loop spans 15 amino acids. V gave up 2 bases and J gave up 4 bases; unmatched junction bases: 1. CDR3 region: CASSLTSGSYNEQFF. As DNA, the CDR3 is TGTGCCAGCAGTTTAACTAGCGGGAGTTACAATGAGCAGTTCTTC.

The rearrangement uses TRBV7-2 and TRBJ1-5; D possibly corresponds to TRBD1 (6 bases). This CDR3 region has 16 residues. V was clipped by 1 base and J by 4 bases, with 14 bases between them. Germline-derived CDR1 and CDR2 are SGHTA and FQGNSA. The CDR3 here is CASSLVGGHTNQPQHF. The CDR3 DNA follows: TGTGCCAGCAGCTTAGTAGGGGGTCACACGAATCAGCCCCAGCATTTT. Together with reference TRBV7-2 and TRBJ1-5, the CDR3 gives the full variable domain: GAGVSQSPSNKVTEKGKDVELRCDPISGHTALYWYRQSLGQGLEFLIYFQGNSAPDKSGLPSDRFSAERTGGSVSTLTIQRTQQEDSAVYLCASSLVGGHTNQPQHFGDGTRLSIL.